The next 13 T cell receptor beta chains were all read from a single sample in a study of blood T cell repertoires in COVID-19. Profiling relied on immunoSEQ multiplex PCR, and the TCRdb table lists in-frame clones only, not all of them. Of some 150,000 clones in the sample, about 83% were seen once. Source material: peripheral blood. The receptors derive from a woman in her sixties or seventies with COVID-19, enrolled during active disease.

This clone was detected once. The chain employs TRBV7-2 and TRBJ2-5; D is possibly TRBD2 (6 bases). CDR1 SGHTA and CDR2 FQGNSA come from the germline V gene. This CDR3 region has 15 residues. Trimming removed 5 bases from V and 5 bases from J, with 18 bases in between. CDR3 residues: CASSPPSGVQETQYF. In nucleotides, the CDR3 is TGTGCCAGCAGCCCCCCCTCGGGAGTACAGGAGACCCAGTACTTC. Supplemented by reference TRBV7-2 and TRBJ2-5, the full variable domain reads GAGVSQSPSNKVTEKGKDVELRCDPISGHTALYWYRQSLGQGLEFLIYFQGNSAPDKSGLPSDRFSAERTGGSVSTLTIQRTQQEDSAVYLCASSPPSGVQETQYFGPGTRLLVL.

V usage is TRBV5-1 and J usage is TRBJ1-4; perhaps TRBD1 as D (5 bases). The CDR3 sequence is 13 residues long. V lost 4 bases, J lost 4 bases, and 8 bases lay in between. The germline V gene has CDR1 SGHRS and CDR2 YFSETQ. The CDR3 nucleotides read TGCGCCAGCAGCCAGGGTCTTAATGAAAAACTGTTTTTT. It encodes CASSQGLNEKLFF.

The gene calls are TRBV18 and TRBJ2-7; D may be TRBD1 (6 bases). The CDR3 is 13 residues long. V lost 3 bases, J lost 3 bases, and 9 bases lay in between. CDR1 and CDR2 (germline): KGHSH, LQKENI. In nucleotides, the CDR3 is TGTGCCAGCTCACCCGGGACAAACTACGAGCAGTACTTC. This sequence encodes CASSPGTNYEQYF.

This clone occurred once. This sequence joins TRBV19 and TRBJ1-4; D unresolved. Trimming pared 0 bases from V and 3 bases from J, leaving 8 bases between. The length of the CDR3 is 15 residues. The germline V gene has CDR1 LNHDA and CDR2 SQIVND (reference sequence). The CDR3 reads CASSIDRRANEKLFF. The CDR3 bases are TGTGCCAGTAGTATAGATAGGCGGGCTAATGAAAAACTGTTTTTT.

CDR3 residues: CATSDSGRGLNTEAFF. The CDR3 coding sequence is TGTGCCACCAGTGATTCGGGCAGGGGGCTGAACACTGAAGCTTTCTTT. V is TRBV24-1 and J is TRBJ1-1; 8 bases fit TRBD1. The CDR3 consists of 16 residues. J gave up 0 bases and V 2 bases, and 4 bases lay outside the gene matches. Germline CDR1 and CDR2: KGHDR and SFDVKD.

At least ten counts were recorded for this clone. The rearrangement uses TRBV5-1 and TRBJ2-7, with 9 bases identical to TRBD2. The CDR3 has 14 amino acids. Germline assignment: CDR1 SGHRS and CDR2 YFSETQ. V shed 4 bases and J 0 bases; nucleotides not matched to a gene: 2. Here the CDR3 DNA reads TGCGCCAGCAGCCATAGCGGGAGCTCCTACGAGCAGTACTTC. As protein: CASSHSGSSYEQYF.

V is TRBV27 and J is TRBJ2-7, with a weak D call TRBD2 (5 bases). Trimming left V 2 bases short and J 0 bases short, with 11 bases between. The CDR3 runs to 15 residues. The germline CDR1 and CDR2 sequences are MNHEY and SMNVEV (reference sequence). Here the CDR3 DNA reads TGTGCCAGCAGTTTAAGGAGGAGCGGCTCCTACGAGCAGTACTTC. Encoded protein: CASSLRRSGSYEQYF.

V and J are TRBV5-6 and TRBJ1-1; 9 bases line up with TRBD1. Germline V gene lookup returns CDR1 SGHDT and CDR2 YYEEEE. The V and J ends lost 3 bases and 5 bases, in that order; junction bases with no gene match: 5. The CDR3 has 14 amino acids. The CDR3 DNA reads TGTGCCAGCAGCTGGGACAGGGCTCGGACTGAAGCTTTCTTT. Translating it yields CASSWDRARTEAFF.

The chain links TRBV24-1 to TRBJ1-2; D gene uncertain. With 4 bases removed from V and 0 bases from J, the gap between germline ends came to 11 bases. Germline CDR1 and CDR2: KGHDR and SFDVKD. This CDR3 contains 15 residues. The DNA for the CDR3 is TGTGCCACCAGTGACCCGACAATGGCTAACTATGGCTACACCTTC. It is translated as CATSDPTMANYGYTF.

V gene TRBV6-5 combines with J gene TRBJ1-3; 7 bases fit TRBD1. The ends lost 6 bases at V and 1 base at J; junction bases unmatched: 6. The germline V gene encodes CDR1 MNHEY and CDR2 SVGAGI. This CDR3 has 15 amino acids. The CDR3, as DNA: TGTGCCAGCAGCCCAGGGGACAGTTCTGGAAACACCATATATTTT. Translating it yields CASSPGDSSGNTIYF.

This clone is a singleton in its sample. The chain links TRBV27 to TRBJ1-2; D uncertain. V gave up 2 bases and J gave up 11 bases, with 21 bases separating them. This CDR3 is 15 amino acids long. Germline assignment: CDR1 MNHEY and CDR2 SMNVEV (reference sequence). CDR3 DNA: TGTGCCAGCAGTTTACCGGGAGGAGGTAGGATGAGGTACACCTTC. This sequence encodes CASSLPGGGRMRYTF.

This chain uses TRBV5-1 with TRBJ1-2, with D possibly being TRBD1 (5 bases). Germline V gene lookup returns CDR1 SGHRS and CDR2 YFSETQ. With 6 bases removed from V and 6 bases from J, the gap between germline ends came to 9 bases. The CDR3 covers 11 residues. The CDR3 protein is CASIGGNGYTF. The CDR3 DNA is TGCGCCAGCATCGGGGGGAATGGCTACACCTTC.

The CDR3 protein is CASSVVASGGETQYF. The CDR3, as DNA: TGTGCCAGCAGCGTAGTGGCTAGCGGGGGGGAGACCCAGTACTTC. The J gene is TRBJ2-5, the V gene TRBV9, with 11 positions matching TRBD2. V gave up 0 bases and J gave up 5 bases; unmatched junction bases: 3. This CDR3 has 15 amino acids. Germline V gene data show CDR1 as SGDLS and CDR2 as YYNGEE.